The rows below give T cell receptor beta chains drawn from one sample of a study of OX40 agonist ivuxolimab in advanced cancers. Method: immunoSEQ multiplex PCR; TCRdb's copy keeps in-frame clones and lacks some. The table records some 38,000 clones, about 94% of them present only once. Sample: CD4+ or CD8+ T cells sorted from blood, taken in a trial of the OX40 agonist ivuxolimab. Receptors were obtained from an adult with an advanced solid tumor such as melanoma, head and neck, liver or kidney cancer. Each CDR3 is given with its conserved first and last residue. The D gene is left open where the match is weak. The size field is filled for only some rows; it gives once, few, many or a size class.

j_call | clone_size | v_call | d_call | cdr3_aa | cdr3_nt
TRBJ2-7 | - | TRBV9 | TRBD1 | CASSEKTGPYEQYF | TGTGCCAGCAGCGAAAAGACAGGGCCCTACGAGCAGTACTTC
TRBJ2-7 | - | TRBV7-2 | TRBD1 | CASSPHRGTYEQYF | TGTGCCAGCAGCCCCCACAGGGGTACCTACGAGCAGTACTTC
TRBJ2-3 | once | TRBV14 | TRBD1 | CASSQAIGTGVTDTQYF | TGTGCCAGCAGCCAAGCGATAGGGACAGGGGTAACAGATACGCAGTATTTT
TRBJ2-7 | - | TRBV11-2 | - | CASSLSRPSDYEQYF | TGTGCCAGCAGCTTATCGCGGCCGTCAGACTACGAGCAGTACTTC
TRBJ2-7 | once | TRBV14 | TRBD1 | CASSQTPGDRGYEQYF | TGTGCCAGCAGCCAAACCCCCGGTGACAGGGGGTACGAGCAGTACTTC
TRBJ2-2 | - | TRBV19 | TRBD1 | CASSIGTGVGGELFF | TGTGCCAGTAGTATAGGGACAGGTGTCGGCGGGGAGCTGTTTTTT
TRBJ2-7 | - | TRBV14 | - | CASSQVGRKAEQYF | TGTGCCAGCAGCCAAGTTGGCCGAAAGGCCGAGCAGTACTTC
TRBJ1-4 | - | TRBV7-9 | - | CASSLARSGAVEKLFF | TGTGCCAGCAGCTTAGCGCGATCAGGGGCGGTTGAAAAACTGTTTTTT
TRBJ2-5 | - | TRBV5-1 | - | CASQDYNQETQYF | TGCGCCAGTCAAGACTACAATCAAGAGACCCAGTACTTC
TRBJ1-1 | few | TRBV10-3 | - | CAISEKINTEAFF | TGTGCCATCAGTGAGAAGATTAACACTGAAGCTTTCTTT
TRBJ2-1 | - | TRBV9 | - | CASSPNYFSYNEQFF | TGTGCCAGCAGCCCGAACTACTTCTCCTACAATGAGCAGTTCTTC
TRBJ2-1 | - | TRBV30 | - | CAWTHGNEQFF | TGTGCCTGGACCCATGGAAATGAGCAGTTCTTC
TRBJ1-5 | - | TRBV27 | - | CASSFEGEGQPQHF | TGTGCCAGCAGTTTTGAGGGGGAGGGTCAGCCCCAGCATTTT
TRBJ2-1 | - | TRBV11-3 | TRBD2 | CASSSLLADNEQFF | TGTGCCAGCAGCTCGTTACTAGCGGACAATGAGCAGTTCTTC
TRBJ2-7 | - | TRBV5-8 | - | CASSLDGSYEQYF | TGTGCCAGCAGCTTGGACGGATCCTACGAGCAGTACTTC
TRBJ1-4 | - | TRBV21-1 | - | CASSGAENIKGIEEKLFF | TGTGCCAGCAGCGGCGCGGAAAACATTAAGGGGATAGAGGAAAAACTGTTTTTT
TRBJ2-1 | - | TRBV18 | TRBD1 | CASSPETGAPYNEQFF | TGTGCCAGCTCACCTGAAACAGGGGCCCCATACAATGAGCAGTTCTTC
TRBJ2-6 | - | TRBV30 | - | CAWTLGTSGANVLTF | TGTGCCTGGACATTGGGGACCTCTGGGGCCAACGTCCTGACTTTC
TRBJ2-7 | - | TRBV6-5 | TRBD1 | CASSYRDSSYEQYF | TGTGCCAGCAGTTACCGGGACAGCTCCTACGAGCAGTACTTC
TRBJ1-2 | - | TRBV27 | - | CASSRGPYGGYTF | TGTGCCAGCAGCCGTGGACCCTACGGCGGCTACACCTTC
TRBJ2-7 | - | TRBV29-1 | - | CSVVGGLHYEQYF | TGCAGCGTTGTGGGGGGGCTACACTACGAGCAGTACTTC
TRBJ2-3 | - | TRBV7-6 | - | CASSLTGPADTQYF | TGTGCCAGCAGCTTAACGGGCCCGGCAGATACGCAGTATTTT
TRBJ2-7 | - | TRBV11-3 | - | CASSLQHLSGPAYEQYF | TGTGCCAGCAGCCTACAACACCTGAGCGGTCCCGCCTACGAGCAGTACTTC
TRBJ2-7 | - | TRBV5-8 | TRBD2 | CASQAGGGEQYF | TGTGCCAGCCAAGCGGGAGGGGGCGAGCAGTACTTC